A single sample gave rise to the 32 T cell receptor beta chains below, sequenced in a study of glioma-infiltrating T cells after dendritic cell vaccination. The method was immunoSEQ multiplex PCR; TCRdb's version includes in-frame clones alone and lacks a portion of them. The table has some 70,000 clones, 80% to 85% seen once. The starting material was blood, obtained before dendritic cell vaccination. The source is a human donor with glioblastoma.

This chain links TRBV15 with TRBJ2-1; D unresolved. CDR1 is LNHNV and CDR2 is YYDKDF in the germline V gene (reference sequence). The CDR3 runs to 16 residues. The V and J ends lost 0 bases and 3 bases respectively, with 12 bases between them. The CDR3 here is CATSRDLLSSYNEQFF. The DNA for the CDR3 is TGTGCCACCAGCAGAGATCTACTATCCAGCTACAATGAGCAGTTCTTC.

The chain uses TRBV27 and TRBJ1-1, with D unresolved. The length of the CDR3 is 13 residues. V was trimmed by 8 bases and J by 5 bases, leaving 15 bases between them. Germline CDR1 is MNHEY and CDR2 is SMNVEV (reference sequence). CDR3 protein: CASSPRRGTEAFF. As DNA, the CDR3 is TGTGCCAGCTCACCCCGTAGAGGAACTGAAGCTTTCTTT.

In this sample, this clone turned up a few times. This chain uses TRBV27 with TRBJ2-3; 8 bases match TRBD2. This CDR3 spans 14 amino acids. Germline V gives CDR1 MNHEY, CDR2 SMNVEV (reference sequence). The trim removed 9 bases at V and 3 bases at J, leaving 8 bases unmatched. The CDR3 coding sequence is TGTGCCAGGGTCAAAGCGGGAGAAACAGATACGCAGTATTTT. Amino acids: CARVKAGETDTQYF.

The chain links TRBV5-6 to TRBJ2-7, with no clear D. The V end lost 2 bases, the J end lost 4 bases, and 4 bases lay between the germline ends. The length of the CDR3 is 11 residues. CDR1 SGHDT and CDR2 YYEEEE come from the germline V gene. In DNA form, the CDR3 reads TGTGCCAGCAGCTTCAAATACGAGCAGTACTTC. Amino acid sequence: CASSFKYEQYF. The entire variable domain, with the rest obtained from reference TRBV5-6 and TRBJ2-7, is as follows: DAGVTQSPTHLIKTRGQQVTLRCSPKSGHDTVSWYQQALGQGPQFIFQYYEEEERQRGNFPDRFSGHQFPNYSSELNVNALLLGDSALYLCASSFKYEQYFGPGTRLTVT.

The rearrangement uses TRBV13 and TRBJ1-2, with 10 bases fitting TRBD1. Trimming removed 3 bases from V and 2 bases from J; junction bases left unmatched: 6. This CDR3 is 16 amino acids long. The V gene's germline CDR1 is PRHDT and CDR2 FYEKMQ (reference sequence). CDR3 sequence (DNA): TGTGCCAGCAGCTTTCGGGACAGGGGAAACAACTATGGCTACACCTTC. Translated, it gives CASSFRDRGNNYGYTF.

The chain recombines TRBV5-4 with TRBJ2-3; 7 bases are shared with TRBD1. This CDR3 has 15 amino acids. CDR1 and CDR2 (germline): SGHNT, YYREEE (reference sequence). The J segment lost 0 bases and the V segment lost 3 bases, leaving 4 bases of the junction unmatched. Written as DNA, the CDR3 is TGTGCCAGCAGCTCTTACAGGGGAAGCACAGATACGCAGTATTTT. Translation gives CASSSYRGSTDTQYF.

This clone was picked up a small number of times. The rearrangement joins TRBV18 to TRBJ1-4; D is perhaps TRBD1 (5 bases). Trimming stripped 3 bases from V and 5 bases from J, with 16 bases between. The CDR3 consists of 16 residues. CDR1 is KGHSH, CDR2 LQKENI, per germline. The CDR3 reads CASSPQGGDLNEKLFF. DNA for the CDR3: TGTGCCAGCTCACCGCAGGGTGGGGATTTGAATGAAAAACTGTTTTTT.

The chain uses TRBV2 and TRBJ2-2, with D unclear. The germline V and J ends were trimmed by 4 bases and 5 bases, with 5 bases remaining between them. Per the germline V gene, CDR1 is SNHLY and CDR2 is FYNNEI. This CDR3 spans 12 amino acids. The CDR3 sequence: CASSVQTGELFF. The CDR3 DNA is TGTGCCAGCAGTGTACAAACCGGGGAGCTGTTTTTT. The full variable domain, its missing parts supplied by reference TRBV2 and TRBJ2-2, is EPEVTQTPSHQVTQMGQEVILRCVPISNHLYFYWYRQILGQKVEFLVSFYNNEISEKSEIFDDQFSVERPDGSNFTLKIRSTKLEDSAMYFCASSVQTGELFFGEGSRLTVL.

The CDR3 region has the DNA TGTGCCAGCAGCCGACTAGCGGGGGGGGAAGGGACCCAGTACTTC. As protein: CASSRLAGGEGTQYF. The chain carries TRBV7-2 and TRBJ2-5; 14 nucleotides match TRBD2. The CDR3 length is 15 residues. Per germline, CDR1 SGHTA and CDR2 FQGNSA. V gave up 5 bases and J gave up 7 bases; unmatched junction bases: 6.

This rearrangement joins TRBV2 to TRBJ2-3; 8 nucleotides agree with TRBD2. Germline V CDR1 and CDR2: SNHLY, FYNNEI. The CDR3 length is 14 residues. Trimming took 7 bases from V and 4 from J; bases not matched to a gene: 7. CDR3 region: CASTPGGLADTQYF. In DNA, the CDR3 is TGTGCCAGCACCCCGGGGGGGCTCGCAGATACGCAGTATTTT.

This clone was detected a few times. The CDR3 region is CASSQSVGTLHF. The CDR3 coding sequence is TGTGCCAGCAGTCAGTCAGTCGGGACCCTCCACTTT. The V call is TRBV28, the J call TRBJ1-6; no clear D gene. V was pared by 5 bases and J by 14 bases, with 13 bases between. The germline gives CDR1 MDHEN, CDR2 SYDVKM. This CDR3 has 12 residues.

In this sample, this clone turned up many times. The rearrangement joins TRBV6-1 to TRBJ1-3; D unresolved. Trimming removed 1 base at V and 0 bases at J, with 7 bases between. The CDR3 extends over 15 amino acids. Germline CDR1 reads MNHNS; CDR2 reads SASEGT. The CDR3 DNA reads TGTGCCAGCAGTGAAGTGTTCTCCTCTGGAAACACCATATATTTT. Translation gives CASSEVFSSGNTIYF.

The chain uses TRBV5-6 and TRBJ2-5, with 11 nucleotides matching TRBD2. The CDR3 consists of 15 residues. Germline CDR1 is SGHDT and CDR2 is YYEEEE. Trimming took 5 bases from V and 5 from J; bases not matched to a gene: 8. CDR3 protein: CASSFKTSGDETQYF. The CDR3 nucleotides read TGTGCCAGCAGTTTTAAGACTAGCGGGGACGAGACCCAGTACTTC.

V gene TRBV5-1 combines with J gene TRBJ1-1; D is perhaps TRBD1 (6 bases). The CDR3 is 12 amino acids. The germline V and J ends were trimmed by 4 bases and 7 bases, with 11 bases remaining between them. The germline gives CDR1 SGHRS, CDR2 YFSETQ. The CDR3 sequence is CASSIGQREAFF. The CDR3 DNA reads TGCGCCAGCAGCATAGGACAGCGTGAAGCTTTCTTT.

V usage is TRBV29-1 and J usage is TRBJ2-7; the D gene is possibly TRBD1 (6 bases). The germline V and J ends were trimmed by 2 bases and 0 bases, with 8 bases remaining between them. The length of the CDR3 is 13 residues. Germline lookup yields CDR1 SQVTM and CDR2 ANQGSEA. CDR3 nucleotides: TGCAGCGTTGAATGGGACACCTCCTACGAGCAGTACTTC. It yields the protein CSVEWDTSYEQYF.

The genes are TRBV18 and TRBJ2-3, with D perhaps TRBD1 (5 bases). The CDR3 spans 13 residues. The ends were cut back, 5 bases at V and 6 bases at J, with 12 bases in the middle. Germline CDR1 and CDR2: KGHSH and LQKENI. CDR3: CASSGARRDTQYF. As DNA, the CDR3 is TGTGCCAGCTCAGGGGCCAGGCGGGATACGCAGTATTTT.

The chain links TRBV28 to TRBJ2-3; TRBD2 aligns across 14 bases. The CDR3 length is 16 residues. V shed 5 bases, J shed 7 bases, and the junction held 8 bases outside the gene matches. CDR1 and CDR2 from the germline V gene are MDHEN and SYDVKM. This CDR3 reads CASSASGTSGGNTQYF. CDR3 nucleotide sequence: TGTGCCAGCAGTGCGTCCGGGACTAGCGGGGGAAATACGCAGTATTTT.

The chain uses TRBV6-1 and TRBJ2-1; 8 bases match TRBD1. The CDR3 sequence is 17 residues long. The J segment lost 2 bases and the V segment lost 4 bases, leaving 10 bases of the junction unmatched. Per the germline V gene, CDR1 is MNHNS and CDR2 is SASEGT. The CDR3 DNA follows: TGTGCCAGCAGTGGGGCAGGGGACAGGATAACCTACAATGAGCAGTTCTTC. It codes for CASSGAGDRITYNEQFF.

The chain recombines TRBV5-1 with TRBJ2-7; 8 bases align to TRBD1. The CDR3 is 12 residues long. J gave up 11 bases and V 0 bases, and 4 bases lay outside the gene matches. Germline V gives CDR1 SGHRS, CDR2 YFSETQ. The CDR3, as DNA: TGCGCCAGCAGCTTGGCCCCGGGACAGGAGTACTTC. It specifies CASSLAPGQEYF.

This chain uses TRBV5-1 with TRBJ2-7; D unclear. The CDR3 is 12 amino acids. Per germline, CDR1 SGHRS and CDR2 YFSETQ. Trimming left V 2 bases short and J 2 bases short, with 5 bases between. The CDR3, as DNA: TGCGCCAGCAGCTTACCTACCTACGAGCAGTACTTC. Its translation is CASSLPTYEQYF.

For the CDR3, the DNA is TGTGCCAGCAGCGCGGATCATCGGAACGGCTACACCTTC. It translates to CASSADHRNGYTF. The J gene is TRBJ1-2, the V gene TRBV5-6, with D uncertain. This CDR3 contains 13 residues. The V and J ends lost 4 bases and 8 bases respectively, with 15 bases between them. Per germline, CDR1 SGHDT and CDR2 YYEEEE.

This rearrangement joins TRBV5-1 to TRBJ1-5; 10 nucleotides align to TRBD1. Germline CDR1 is SGHRS and CDR2 is YFSETQ. This CDR3 region has 14 residues. V gave up 4 bases and J gave up 6 bases; unmatched junction bases: 4. CDR3 amino acids: CASSKDRGSQPQHF. The CDR3 DNA follows: TGCGCCAGCAGCAAGGACAGGGGGAGTCAGCCCCAGCATTTT.

The rearrangement joins TRBV4-2 to TRBJ2-3; D ambiguous. The CDR3 length is 13 residues. The V end was cut by 0 bases, the J end by 9 bases, with 10 bases between. Germline assignment: CDR1 LGHNA and CDR2 YNFKEQ. This CDR3 reads CASSQELASTQYF. The CDR3 DNA sequence: TGTGCCAGCAGCCAAGAACTTGCCTCAACGCAGTATTTT.

The chain has TRBV6-6 and TRBJ1-3; the D is unclear. The CDR3 consists of 14 residues. In germline, CDR1 is MNHNY, CDR2 SVGAGI (reference sequence). V dropped 7 bases and J dropped 2 bases, with 12 bases sitting between them. CDR3 bases: TGTGCCAGCAACACGGCGGGAGCTGGAAACACCATATATTTT. Its translation: CASNTAGAGNTIYF.

This sequence joins TRBV5-4 and TRBJ2-7, with 7 nucleotides matching TRBD1. V gave up 1 base and J gave up 6 bases; unmatched junction bases: 7. This CDR3 has 14 residues. The germline V gene encodes CDR1 SGHNT and CDR2 YYREEE (reference sequence). CDR3 in amino acids: CASSLSGTEREQYF. CDR3 nucleotides: TGTGCCAGCAGCTTGTCTGGGACAGAGCGCGAGCAGTACTTC.

The rearrangement links TRBV2 to TRBJ1-2; 7 bases line up with TRBD1. CDR1 is SNHLY and CDR2 is FYNNEI in the germline V gene. This CDR3 is 11 amino acids long. Germline trimming cut 9 bases from V and 8 bases from J; bases unmatched to any gene: 6. The CDR3 spells CARIKGGGYTF. The CDR3 coding sequence is TGTGCCAGGATTAAAGGGGGCGGCTACACCTTC.

This clone was found a few times. The chain is built from TRBV28 and TRBJ2-5; the match to TRBD2 covers 13 bases. The ends lost 4 bases at V and 5 bases at J; junction bases unmatched: 7. CDR1 and CDR2 (germline): MDHEN, SYDVKM. This CDR3 spans 16 amino acids. The CDR3 DNA follows: TGTGCCAGCAGTTCCCGACTAGCGGGGGGTACGGAGACCCAGTACTTC. This gives the protein CASSSRLAGGTETQYF.

This chain connects TRBV9 to TRBJ1-1; 9 nucleotides match TRBD1. CDR3 size: 15 residues. Unmatched junction bases numbered 5, after V lost 3 bases and J lost 2 bases. CDR1 is SGDLS, CDR2 YYNGEE, per germline. CDR3 loop: CASSARDRVNTEAFF. CDR3 in DNA: TGTGCCAGCAGCGCAAGGGACAGGGTAAACACTGAAGCTTTCTTT.

The genes are TRBV25-1 and TRBJ1-2, with D perhaps matching TRBD1 (6 bases). Germline CDR1 MGHDK, CDR2 SYGVNS. The CDR3 length is 13 residues. The V end was cut by 5 bases, the J end by 7 bases, with 14 bases between. The CDR3 protein is CASSSTDSRGYTF. In DNA form, the CDR3 reads TGTGCCAGCAGTTCCACGGACAGTCGTGGCTACACCTTC.

The gene calls are TRBV9 and TRBJ1-2; the D is unclear. Trimming took 0 bases from V and 5 from J, leaving 8 bases between them. The CDR3 spans 13 residues. Germline loops: CDR1 SGDLS, CDR2 YYNGEE. The CDR3 DNA reads as TGTGCCAGCAGCGTAGCTCTCGGGTATGGCTACACCTTC. Amino acids: CASSVALGYGYTF.

The V call is TRBV5-4, the J call TRBJ1-5; no definite D call. This CDR3 is built from 17 residues. V was clipped by 4 bases and J by 1 base, with 18 bases between them. Germline loops: CDR1 SGHNT, CDR2 YYREEE (reference sequence). This chain's CDR3 is CASSTGPPGRSNQPQHF. For the CDR3, the DNA is TGTGCCAGCAGCACCGGGCCCCCGGGAAGGAGCAATCAGCCCCAGCATTTT.

The chain carries TRBV7-9 and TRBJ2-7; D possibly corresponds to TRBD2 (5 bases). Germline assignment: CDR1 SEHNR and CDR2 FQNEAQ (reference sequence). The CDR3 totals 13 residues. Trimming shortened V by 6 bases and J by 1 base, and 10 bases separated the two germline ends. The CDR3 loop is CASRGALSYEQYF. CDR3 in DNA: TGTGCCAGCAGGGGAGCTTTGTCCTACGAGCAGTACTTC. The full variable domain, completed using reference TRBV7-9 and TRBJ2-7, is DTGVSQNPRHKITKRGQNVTFRCDPISEHNRLYWYRQTLGQGPEFLTYFQNEAQLEKSRLLSDRFSAERPKGSFSTLEIQRTEQGDSAMYLCASRGALSYEQYFGPGTRLTVT.